This T cell receptor beta chain was obtained from a study of Graves' ophthalmopathy and Graves' hyperthyroidism. The CDR3 contains 13 residues. Germline V CDR1 and CDR2: MDHEN, SYDVKM. V lost 3 bases to trimming and J lost 5 bases, with 10 bases between them. From RNA, the CDR3 regions of TCR beta chains were amplified and sequenced. HTBI-primed first-round RT-PCR preceded second-round multiplex PCR. MiXCR was run by TCRdb on the multiplex PCR reads, yielding one entry per CDR3 protein. Of about 340,000 distinct CDR3 sequences in the sample, roughly 17% are singletons; the top ten hold roughly an eighth. Study-level points and caveats: Sensitivity of roughly 71% and specificity of 72% to 85% were achieved by the model that predicted ophthalmopathy progression. Blood shared most expanded thyroid clonotypes above 0.001 frequency.

A remark on this clonotype: Its antigen is unknown.

This clonotype was sampled from an adult man with Graves' ophthalmopathy. The chain has TRBV28 and TRBJ1-2; D is unresolved. The sequenced sample consisted of peripheral blood. The CDR3 DNA reads TGTGCCAGCAGTTTTTCCCCTTGGTATGGCTACACCTTC. Its translation: CASSFSPWYGYTF.